This entry lists 6 T cell receptor beta chains sequenced from one sample in a study of Graves' ophthalmopathy and Graves' hyperthyroidism. Amplified TCR beta CDR3 regions were obtained using RNA transcripts as template. First-round RT-PCR employed HTBI primers, with a second-round multiplex PCR after it. TCRdb called the multiplex PCR reads again in MiXCR, with one record for every CDR3 protein. Here the sample spans almost 750,000 distinct CDR3 sequences, roughly 40% being singletons. Material: peripheral blood. These receptors came from an adult man with Graves' ophthalmopathy.

The sample holds a few counts of this clonotype. The gene calls are TRBV19 and TRBJ1-2; TRBD1 matches 9 bases. V dropped 6 bases and J dropped 7; count of bases not matched to a gene: 9. The CDR3 is 14 amino acids. Germline CDR1 LNHDA, CDR2 SQIVND (reference sequence). CDR3: CASRTRTGAGGYTF. In DNA form, the CDR3 reads TGTGCCAGTAGGACACGGACAGGGGCTGGTGGCTACACCTTC.

J is TRBJ2-7 and V is TRBV10-3; D is possibly TRBD1 (6 bases). The CDR3 consists of 13 residues. Germline assignment: CDR1 ENHRY and CDR2 SYGVKD. The V gene lost 7 bases and the J gene lost 1 base, with 11 bases spanning the gap. DNA of the CDR3: TGTGCCATCAATTCCGGGACATCCTACGAGCAGTACTTC. Its translation: CAINSGTSYEQYF.

This clonotype was picked up many times. J is TRBJ1-4 and V is TRBV7-9; 7 bases fit TRBD1. Trimming took 5 bases from V and 3 from J; bases not matched to a gene: 9. The CDR3 contains 16 residues. Germline-derived CDR1 and CDR2 are SEHNR and FQNEAQ (reference sequence). The CDR3 loop reads CASSIGTGVANEKLFF. CDR3 in DNA: TGTGCCAGCAGCATCGGAACAGGGGTAGCTAATGAAAAACTGTTTTTT.

The V call is TRBV12-3 or TRBV12-4, the J call TRBJ1-2; the D gene is possibly TRBD1 (6 bases). The CDR3 runs 15 residues. The ends were cut back, 5 bases at V and 3 bases at J, with 16 bases in the middle. CDR3 amino acids: CASSKLGTSYYGYTF. The CDR3 DNA reads TGTGCCAGCAGTAAGCTAGGGACATCCTACTATGGCTACACCTTC.

This clonotype appeared a few times. The chain recombines TRBV25-1 with TRBJ2-2; 7 bases are shared with TRBD2. This CDR3 has 16 amino acids. V shed 5 bases and J 0 bases; nucleotides not matched to a gene: 6. CDR1 and CDR2 (germline): MGHDK, SYGVNS. This CDR3 is CASSLWGGTNTGELFF. CDR3 DNA sequence: TGTGCCAGCAGTTTGTGGGGGGGGACGAACACCGGGGAGCTGTTTTTT.

Details on this clonotype: Lacking the conserved final phenylalanine or tryptophan, this CDR3 likely reflects a read error. The chain has TRBV20-1 and TRBJ1-5; D might be TRBD1 (6 bases). Trimming removed 6 bases from V and 7 bases from J, with 19 bases in between. The CDR3 is 14 residues long. Germline V lookup: CDR1 DFQATT, CDR2 SNEGSKA (reference sequence). The CDR3 sequence is CSAIPGGGFQPQHS. The CDR3 DNA is TGCAGTGCAATCCCCGGTGGGGGCTTCCAGCCCCAGCATTCT.